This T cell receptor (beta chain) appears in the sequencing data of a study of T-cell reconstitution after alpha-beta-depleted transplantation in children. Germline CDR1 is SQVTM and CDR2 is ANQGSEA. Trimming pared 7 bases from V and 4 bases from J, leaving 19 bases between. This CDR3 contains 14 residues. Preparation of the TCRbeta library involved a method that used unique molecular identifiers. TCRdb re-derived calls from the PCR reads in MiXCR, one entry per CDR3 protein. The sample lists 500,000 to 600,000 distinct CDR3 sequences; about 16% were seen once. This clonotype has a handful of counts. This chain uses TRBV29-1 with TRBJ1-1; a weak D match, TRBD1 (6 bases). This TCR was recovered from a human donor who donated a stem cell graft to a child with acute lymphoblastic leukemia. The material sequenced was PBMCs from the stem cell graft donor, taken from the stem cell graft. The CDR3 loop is CSDQEGGRPTEAFF. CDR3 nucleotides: TGCAGCGACCAGGAAGGGGGGAGACCCACTGAAGCTTTCTTT.